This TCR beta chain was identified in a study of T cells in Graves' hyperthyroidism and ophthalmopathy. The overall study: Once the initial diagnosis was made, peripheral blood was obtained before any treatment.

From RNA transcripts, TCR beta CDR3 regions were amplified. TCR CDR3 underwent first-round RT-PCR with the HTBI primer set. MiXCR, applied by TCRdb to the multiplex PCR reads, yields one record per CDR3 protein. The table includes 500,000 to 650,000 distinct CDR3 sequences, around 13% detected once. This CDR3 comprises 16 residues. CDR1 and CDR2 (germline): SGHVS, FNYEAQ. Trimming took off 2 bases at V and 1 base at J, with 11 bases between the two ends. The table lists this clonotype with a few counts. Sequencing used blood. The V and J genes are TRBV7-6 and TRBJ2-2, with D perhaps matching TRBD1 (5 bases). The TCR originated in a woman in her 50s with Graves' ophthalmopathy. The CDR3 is CASSLSGTGNTGELFF. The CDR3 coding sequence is TGTGCCAGCAGCTTAAGTGGTACAGGGAACACCGGGGAGCTGTTTTTT.